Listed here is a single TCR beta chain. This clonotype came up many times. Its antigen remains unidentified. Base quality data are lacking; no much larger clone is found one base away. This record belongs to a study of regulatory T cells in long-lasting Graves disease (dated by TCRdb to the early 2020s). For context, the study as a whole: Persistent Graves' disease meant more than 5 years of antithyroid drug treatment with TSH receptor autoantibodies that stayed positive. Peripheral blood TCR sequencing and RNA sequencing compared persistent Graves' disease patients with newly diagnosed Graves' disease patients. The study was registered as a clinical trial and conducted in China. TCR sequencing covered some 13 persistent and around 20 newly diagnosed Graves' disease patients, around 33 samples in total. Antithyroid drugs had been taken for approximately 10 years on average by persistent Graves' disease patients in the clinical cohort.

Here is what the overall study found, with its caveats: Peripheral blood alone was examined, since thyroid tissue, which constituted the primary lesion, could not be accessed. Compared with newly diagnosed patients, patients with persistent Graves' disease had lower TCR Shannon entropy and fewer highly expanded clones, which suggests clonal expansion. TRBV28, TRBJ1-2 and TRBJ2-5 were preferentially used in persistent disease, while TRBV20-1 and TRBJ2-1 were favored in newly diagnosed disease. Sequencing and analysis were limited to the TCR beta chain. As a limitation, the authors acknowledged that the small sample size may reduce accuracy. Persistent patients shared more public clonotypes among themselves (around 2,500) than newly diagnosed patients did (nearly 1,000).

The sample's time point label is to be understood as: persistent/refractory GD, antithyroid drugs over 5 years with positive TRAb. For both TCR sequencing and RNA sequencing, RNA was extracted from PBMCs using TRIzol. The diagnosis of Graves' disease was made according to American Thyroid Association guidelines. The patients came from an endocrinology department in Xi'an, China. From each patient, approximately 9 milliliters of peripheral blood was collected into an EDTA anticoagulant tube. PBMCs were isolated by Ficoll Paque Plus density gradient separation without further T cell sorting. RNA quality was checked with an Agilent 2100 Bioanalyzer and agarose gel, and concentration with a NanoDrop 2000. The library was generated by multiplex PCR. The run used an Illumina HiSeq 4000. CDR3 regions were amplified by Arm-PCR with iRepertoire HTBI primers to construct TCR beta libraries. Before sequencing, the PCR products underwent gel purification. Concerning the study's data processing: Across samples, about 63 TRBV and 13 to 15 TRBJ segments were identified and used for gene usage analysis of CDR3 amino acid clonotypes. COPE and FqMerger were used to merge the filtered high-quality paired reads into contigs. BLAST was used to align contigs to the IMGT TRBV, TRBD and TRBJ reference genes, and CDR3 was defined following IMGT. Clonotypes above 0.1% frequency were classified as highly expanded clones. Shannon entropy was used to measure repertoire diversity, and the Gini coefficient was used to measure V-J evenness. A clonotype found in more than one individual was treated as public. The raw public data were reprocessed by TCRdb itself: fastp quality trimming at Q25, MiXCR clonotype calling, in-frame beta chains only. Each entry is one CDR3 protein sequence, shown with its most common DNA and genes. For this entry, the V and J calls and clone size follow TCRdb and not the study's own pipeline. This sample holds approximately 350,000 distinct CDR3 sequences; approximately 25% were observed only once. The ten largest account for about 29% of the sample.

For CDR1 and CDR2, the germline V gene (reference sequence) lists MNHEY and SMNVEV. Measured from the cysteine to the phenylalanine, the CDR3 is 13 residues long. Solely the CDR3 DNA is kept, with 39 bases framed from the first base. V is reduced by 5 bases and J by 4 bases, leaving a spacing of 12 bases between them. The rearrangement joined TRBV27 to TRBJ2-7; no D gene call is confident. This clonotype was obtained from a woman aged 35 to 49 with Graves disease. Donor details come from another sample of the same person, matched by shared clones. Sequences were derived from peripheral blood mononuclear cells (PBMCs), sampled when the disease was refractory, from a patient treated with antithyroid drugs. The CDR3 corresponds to CASSLTPAYEQYF. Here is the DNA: TGTGCCAGCAGTCTCACACCCGCATACGAGCAGTACTTC.